The sequence of this T cell receptor beta chain was determined in a study of Ad26.COV2.S vaccination and SARS-CoV-2 variants. The method was immunoSEQ multiplex PCR; TCRdb's version includes in-frame clones alone and lacks a portion of them. The data show about 350,000 clones, 85% seen once. Regarding treatment: roughly 19 received Ad26.COV2.S at low or high dose, single or two shots; several received placebo; per-sample allocation not given. Sampling happened 63 days after the first vaccine or placebo injection. Germline CDR1 reads MNHEY; CDR2 reads SVGAGI. The V end lost 7 bases, the J end lost 1 base, and 13 bases lay between the germline ends. The CDR3 spans 14 residues.

The rearrangement uses TRBV6-5 and TRBJ1-1; D unresolved. The sequence derives from a person aged 18-60 years who received the Ad26.COV2.S COVID-19 vaccine or a placebo. The sequenced sample was peripheral blood, obtained in a trial of Ad26.COV2.S vaccine versus placebo. For the CDR3, the DNA is TGTGCCAGCAACAGCATCGGCCAGAACACTGAAGCTTTCTTT. Its translation: CASNSIGQNTEAFF.